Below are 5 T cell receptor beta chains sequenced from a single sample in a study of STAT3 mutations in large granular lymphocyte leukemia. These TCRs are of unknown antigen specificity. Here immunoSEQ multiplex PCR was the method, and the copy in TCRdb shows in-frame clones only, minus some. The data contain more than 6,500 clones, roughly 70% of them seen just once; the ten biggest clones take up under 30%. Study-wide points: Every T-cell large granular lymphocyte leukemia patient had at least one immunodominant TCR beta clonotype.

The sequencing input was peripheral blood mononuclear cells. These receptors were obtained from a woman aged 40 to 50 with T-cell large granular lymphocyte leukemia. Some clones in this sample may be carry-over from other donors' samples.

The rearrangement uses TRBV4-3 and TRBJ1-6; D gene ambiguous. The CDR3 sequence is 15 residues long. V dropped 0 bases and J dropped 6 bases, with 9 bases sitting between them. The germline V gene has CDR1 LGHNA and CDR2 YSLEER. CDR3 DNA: TGCGCCAGCAGCCAAGACGACAAGTCTAATTCACCCCTCCACTTT. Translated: CASSQDDKSNSPLHF.

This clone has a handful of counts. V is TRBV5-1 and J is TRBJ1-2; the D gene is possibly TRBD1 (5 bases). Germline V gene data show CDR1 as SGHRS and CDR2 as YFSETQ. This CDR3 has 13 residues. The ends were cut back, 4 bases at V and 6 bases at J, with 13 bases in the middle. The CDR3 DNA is TGCGCCAGCAGCCCGACCGGGGCTCATGGCTACACCTTC. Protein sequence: CASSPTGAHGYTF.

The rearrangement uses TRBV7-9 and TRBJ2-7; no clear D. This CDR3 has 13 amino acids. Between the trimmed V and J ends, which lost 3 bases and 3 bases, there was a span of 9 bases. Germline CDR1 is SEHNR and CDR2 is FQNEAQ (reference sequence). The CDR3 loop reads CASSFLVDYEQYF. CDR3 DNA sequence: TGTGCCAGCAGCTTCTTAGTAGACTACGAGCAGTACTTC.

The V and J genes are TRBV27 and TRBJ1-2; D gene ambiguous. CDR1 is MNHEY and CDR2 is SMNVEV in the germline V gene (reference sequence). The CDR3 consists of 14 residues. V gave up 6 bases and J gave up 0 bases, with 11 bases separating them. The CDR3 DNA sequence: TGTGCCAGCAGACCCCCCGGGGCTAACTATGGCTACACCTTC. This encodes CASRPPGANYGYTF.

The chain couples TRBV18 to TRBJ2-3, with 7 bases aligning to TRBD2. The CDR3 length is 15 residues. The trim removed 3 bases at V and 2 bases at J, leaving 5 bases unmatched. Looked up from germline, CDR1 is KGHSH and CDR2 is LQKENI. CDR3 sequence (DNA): TGTGCCAGCTCACCCTCTCGGGGGGACACAGATACGCAGTATTTT. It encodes CASSPSRGDTDTQYF.